This T cell receptor beta chain originates from a study of CD8 T cells in ankylosing spondylitis. General study results and limits: Significant enrichment of disease-linked clones was reported in matched ankylosing spondylitis synovial fluid. Earlier literature documents some of the motif variants in reactive arthritis synovial fluid and blood.

Making use of molecular barcodes, quantitative 5'-RACE generated TCR beta libraries. MiXCR was run by TCRdb on the 5' RACE reads, yielding one entry per CDR3 protein. The sample lists around 340,000 distinct CDR3 sequences; 20% to 25% were seen once. Remarks on this clonotype: Its antigen remains unidentified.

The length of the CDR3 is 17 residues. With 3 bases clipped from V and 5 bases from J, the junction kept 10 bases outside the gene matches. The specimen was blood, either unsorted or a sorted T cell fraction (not recorded which). The TCR was taken from a male donor with ankylosing spondylitis or in good health (not recorded which). The chain links TRBV12-3 or TRBV12-4 to TRBJ2-5, with 12 positions matching TRBD2. DNA for the CDR3: TGTGCCAGCAGTTTTGGTCTAGCGGGGGGGCTTTGGGAGACCCAGTACTTC. Protein: CASSFGLAGGLWETQYF.